This T cell receptor (beta chain) was identified in a study of T-cell memory formation after mild COVID-19. About the study: The study found TCR clusters largely donor specific. Study observations and caveats: Day 15 to 85 contracting clones showed balanced CD4/CD8; later expanders leaned CD4+.

From 5'RACE with constant-segment primers came TCR alpha and TCR beta cDNA libraries that carried sample barcodes and UMIs. In TCRdb, the 5' RACE reads were re-called with MiXCR into one record per CDR3 protein. The sample lists 340,000 or so distinct CDR3 sequences, about an eighth occurring once. For this clonotype: Its specificity is unknown.

V dropped 4 bases and J dropped 5; count of bases not matched to a gene: 5. The CDR3 loop spans 14 amino acids. In germline, CDR1 is LNHNV, CDR2 YYDKDF (reference sequence). The rearrangement joins TRBV15 to TRBJ2-5, with TRBD1 matching 9 bases. Sequenced: PBMCs or a T cell subset sorted from them (not recorded which). The source of this sequence is a man younger than 35 who had mild COVID-19 (a few samples of this study predate the infection). Cell type and time point are not known. Here the CDR3 DNA reads TGTGCCACCAGCACTACAGGGGGCTACGAGACCCAGTACTTC. Translation: CATSTTGGYETQYF.